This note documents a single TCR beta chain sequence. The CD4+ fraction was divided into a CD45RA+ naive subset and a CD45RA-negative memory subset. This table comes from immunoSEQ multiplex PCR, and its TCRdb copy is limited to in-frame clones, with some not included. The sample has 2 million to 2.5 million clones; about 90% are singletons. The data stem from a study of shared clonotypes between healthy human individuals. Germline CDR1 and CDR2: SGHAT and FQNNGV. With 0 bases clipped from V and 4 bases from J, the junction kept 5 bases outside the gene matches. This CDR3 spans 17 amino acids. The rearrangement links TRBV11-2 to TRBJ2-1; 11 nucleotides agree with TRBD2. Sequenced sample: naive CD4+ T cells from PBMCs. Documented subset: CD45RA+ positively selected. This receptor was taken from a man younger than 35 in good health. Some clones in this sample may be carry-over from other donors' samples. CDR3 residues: CASSLEYRLAGYNEQFF. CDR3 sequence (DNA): TGTGCCAGCAGCTTAGAGTATAGACTAGCGGGGTACAATGAGCAGTTCTTC.